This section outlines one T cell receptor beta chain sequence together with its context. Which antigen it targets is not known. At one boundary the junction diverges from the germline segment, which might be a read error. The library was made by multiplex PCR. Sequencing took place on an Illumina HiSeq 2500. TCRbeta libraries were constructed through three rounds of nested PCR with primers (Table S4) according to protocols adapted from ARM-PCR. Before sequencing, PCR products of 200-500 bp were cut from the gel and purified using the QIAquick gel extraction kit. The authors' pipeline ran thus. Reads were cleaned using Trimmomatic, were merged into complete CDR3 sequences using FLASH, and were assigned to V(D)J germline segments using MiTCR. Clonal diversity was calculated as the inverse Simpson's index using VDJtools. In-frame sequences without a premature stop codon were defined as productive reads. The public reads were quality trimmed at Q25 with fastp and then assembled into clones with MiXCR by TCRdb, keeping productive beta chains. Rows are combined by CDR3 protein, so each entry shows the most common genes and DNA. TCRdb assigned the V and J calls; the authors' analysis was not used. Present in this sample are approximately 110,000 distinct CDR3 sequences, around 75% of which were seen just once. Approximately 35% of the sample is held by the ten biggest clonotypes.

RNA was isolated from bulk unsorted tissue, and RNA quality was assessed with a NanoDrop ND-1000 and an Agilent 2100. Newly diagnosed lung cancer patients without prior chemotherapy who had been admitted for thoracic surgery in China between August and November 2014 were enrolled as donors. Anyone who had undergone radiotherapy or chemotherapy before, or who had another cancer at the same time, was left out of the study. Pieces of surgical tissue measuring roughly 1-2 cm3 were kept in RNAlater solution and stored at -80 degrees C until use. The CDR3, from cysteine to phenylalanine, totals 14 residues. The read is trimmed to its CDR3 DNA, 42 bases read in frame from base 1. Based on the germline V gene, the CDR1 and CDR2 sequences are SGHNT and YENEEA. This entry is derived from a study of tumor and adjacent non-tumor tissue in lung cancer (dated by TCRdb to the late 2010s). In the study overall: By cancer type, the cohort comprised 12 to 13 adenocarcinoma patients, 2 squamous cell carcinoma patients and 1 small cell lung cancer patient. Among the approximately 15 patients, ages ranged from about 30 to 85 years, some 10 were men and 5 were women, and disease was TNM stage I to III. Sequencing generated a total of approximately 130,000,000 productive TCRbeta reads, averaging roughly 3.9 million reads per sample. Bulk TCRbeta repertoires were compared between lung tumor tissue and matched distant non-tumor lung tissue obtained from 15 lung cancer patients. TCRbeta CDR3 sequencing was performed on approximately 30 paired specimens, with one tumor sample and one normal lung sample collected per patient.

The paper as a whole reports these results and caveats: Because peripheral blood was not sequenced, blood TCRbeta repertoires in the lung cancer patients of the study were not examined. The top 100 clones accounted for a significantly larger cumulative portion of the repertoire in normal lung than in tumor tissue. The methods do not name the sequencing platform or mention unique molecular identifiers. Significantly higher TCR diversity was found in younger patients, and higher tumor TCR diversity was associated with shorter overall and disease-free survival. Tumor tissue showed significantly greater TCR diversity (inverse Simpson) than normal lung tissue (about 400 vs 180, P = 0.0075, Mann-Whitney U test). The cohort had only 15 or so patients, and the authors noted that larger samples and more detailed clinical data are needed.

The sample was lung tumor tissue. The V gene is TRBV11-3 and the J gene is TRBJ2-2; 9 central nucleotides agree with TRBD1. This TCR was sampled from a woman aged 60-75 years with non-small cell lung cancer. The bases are TGTGCCAGCAGCCCGGGACAGGGTCACCGGGGAGCTGTTTTT. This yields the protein CASSPGQGHRGAVF. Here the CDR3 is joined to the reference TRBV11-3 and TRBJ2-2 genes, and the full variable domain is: EAGVVQSPRYKIIEKKQPVAFWCNPISGHNTLYWYLQNLGQGPELLIRYENEEAVDDSQLPKDRFSAERLKGVDSTLKIQPAELGDSAVYLCASSPGQGHRGAVFGEGSRLTVL.